The present entry profiles one T cell receptor (beta chain) with its context. The specificity of this receptor is unknown. The input lacks base qualities; no much larger clone sits a single base away. The sample belongs to a study of T cell changes during pregnancy in multiple sclerosis (dated by TCRdb to the late 2010s). Regarding the research as a whole: The study looked at changes in the T cell repertoire across pregnancy in women with multiple sclerosis.

The library was built by means of the immunoSEQ multiplex PCR assay. Here the immuneACCESS table is served through TCRdb, limited to in-frame sequences with V and J called. Missing clones are a known gap in these copies; in checked studies unresolved V genes cover under half, and the rest lacks a known reason. Present in this sample are around 61,000 clones, approximately 90% of which were seen just once. Roughly 0.82% of the sample is in the top ten clones. Via the germline V gene (reference sequence), CDR1 is LNHDA and CDR2 SQIVND. CDR3 length: 17 amino acids, cysteine to phenylalanine. The kept DNA is CDR3 alone, 51 bases in frame from the first base. Germline trimming amounts to 4 bases on V and 4 bases on J, with 12 as the count of junction bases outside the gene matches.

The origin of this receptor is a female donor in good health, enrolled as a control in a pregnancy study. Sequenced material: peripheral blood, taken in the first trimester of pregnancy. Here the chain combines TRBV19 and TRBJ1-2; the junction holds 10 bases that match TRBD1. At the DNA level, the sequence is TGTGCCAGTAGTACCCGACAGGGGGCTGAAGCTATCTATGGCTACACCTTC. Translated, it gives CASSTRQGAEAIYGYTF.